This entry features one T cell receptor beta chain sequence. Its antigen is unidentified. This clone may be a read error of a much larger clone one base away. This entry is derived from a study of molecular identifiers for immune sequencing clone quantification. Study-wide results and caveats: Clonotypes topping 20 RNA copies carried over 97% of effector molecules but under 1% of naive ones.

Methods described previously were used for bulk TCR libraries, and listed TCR primers were applied. TCRdb reprocessed the PCR reads via MiXCR and lists one record per CDR3 protein. This table has over 600,000 distinct CDR3 sequences, around 20% appearing once. Sequencing libraries of naive CD8 cells derived from roughly 20,000 to 1,000,000 sorted cells with 10%, 30% or 50% RNA. Germline values: CDR1 DFQATT, CDR2 SNEGSKA (reference sequence). The CDR3 spans 10 residues. The rearrangement joins TRBV20-1 to TRBJ2-7; unclear D gene. This clonotype was sampled from a human donor in good health. Some libraries in this study had Jurkat cell RNA spiked in. The sequenced sample consisted of naive CD8+ T cells from blood, with Jurkat cell RNA spiked in. Stated subset: FACS-sorted CD8+CD4-CCR7+CD45RA+ naive T cells. CDR3 nucleotide sequence: TGCGGTGCGTATTTCTACGAGCAGTACTTC. Translating gives CGAYFYEQYF.